The 5 T cell receptor beta chains below were found in one sample sequenced in a study of T cells in Graves' hyperthyroidism and ophthalmopathy. Amplification of TCR beta CDR3 regions was performed using RNA transcripts as template. The HTBI primer set served for first-round RT-PCR of the TCR CDR3. TCRdb re-called the multiplex PCR reads with MiXCR, one entry per CDR3 protein. In the table there are hundreds of thousands of distinct CDR3 sequences, approximately 14% of which are singletons. Sequencing input: blood. The origin of the receptors is a woman aged 40 to 50 with Graves' ophthalmopathy.

This clonotype occurred many times. The gene calls are TRBV7-8 and TRBJ2-7; D could derive from TRBD1 or TRBD2 (5 bases each). The CDR3 length is 15 residues. Germline V gives CDR1 SGHVS, CDR2 FQNEAQ. The ends were cut back, 1 base at V and 0 bases at J, with 10 bases in the middle. In DNA form, the CDR3 reads TGTGCCAGCAGCTTAGGTCCGGGGCTCTCCTACGAGCAGTACTTC. Amino acid sequence: CASSLGPGLSYEQYF.

This clonotype was detected many times. The V call is TRBV6-2 or TRBV6-3, the J call TRBJ2-7; D gene uncertain. The CDR3 has 12 amino acids. With 5 bases removed from V and 3 bases from J, the gap between germline ends came to 8 bases. Germline V gene data show CDR1 as MNHEY and CDR2 as SVGEGT. The CDR3 bases are TGTGCCAGCAGTAACGGCGGCTACGAGCAGTACTTC. The encoded protein is CASSNGGYEQYF.

This clonotype showed up many times. This chain joins TRBV5-1 and TRBJ1-3; tentative D call: TRBD1 (5 bases). The V end lost 4 bases, the J end lost 10 bases, and 18 bases lay between the germline ends. This CDR3 region has 14 residues. CDR1 is SGHRS and CDR2 is YFSETQ in the germline V gene. CDR3 protein: CASSPGGGLLTIYF. The CDR3 coding sequence is TGCGCCAGCAGCCCAGGTGGGGGTCTTCTGACCATATATTTT.

This clonotype has a count of ten or more. The chain links TRBV15 to TRBJ2-5, with a possible D match to TRBD1 (5 bases). In germline, CDR1 is LNHNV, CDR2 YYDKDF (reference sequence). The CDR3 covers 17 residues. Trimming stripped 5 bases from V and 3 bases from J, with 22 bases between. The CDR3 loop is CATSSGIEDTLKETQYF. The CDR3 bases are TGTGCCACCAGCTCAGGGATCGAGGACACTCTAAAAGAGACCCAGTACTTC.

This clonotype appeared many times. CDR3 DNA sequence: TGTGCCAGCAGCCAGAGCTATCCAACGGAGACCCAGTACTTC. It encodes CASSQSYPTETQYF. J is TRBJ2-5 and V is TRBV7-9; D is unclear. The CDR3 sequence is 14 residues long. V lost 5 bases and J 5 bases, leaving 15 bases between the germline ends. Germline-derived CDR1 and CDR2 are SEHNR and FQNEAQ (reference sequence).